These 30 T cell receptor beta chains share one sample of origin, sequenced in a study of cytomegalovirus exposure and HLA in healthy donors (TCRdb year 2017). The library was generated by the immunoSEQ multiplex PCR assay. A mixture of 60 forward primers for TCR Vbeta segments and 13 reverse primers for TCR Jbeta segments was used in the multiplex PCR. The immuneACCESS repertoire file appears here via TCRdb, limited to in-frame rearrangements. These files lack a portion of the clones; in checked studies, under half of the deficit traces to unresolved V genes, and the cause of the others is not known. The sample table contains 150,000 to 200,000 clones; only one count was recorded for roughly 80% of them. Around 7.7% of the sample comes from the top ten. Material for sequencing was PBMCs. The receptor source for this set is a woman in her thirties or forties in good health and CMV-seropositive.

This chain connects TRBV28 to TRBJ2-2, with a tentative D call TRBD2 (6 bases). Trimming stripped 5 bases from V and 3 bases from J, with 13 bases between. Germline V gives CDR1 MDHEN, CDR2 SYDVKM. The CDR3 extends over 15 amino acids. The CDR3 loop reads CASSPSGVYTGELFF. The CDR3 DNA sequence: TGTGCCAGCAGTCCTTCGGGGGTGTACACCGGGGAGCTGTTTTTT.

The gene calls are TRBV2 and TRBJ2-1; maybe TRBD2 (5 bases). With 5 bases removed from V and 9 bases from J, the gap between germline ends came to 11 bases. Germline CDR1 is SNHLY and CDR2 is FYNNEI. The CDR3 is 12 residues long. The CDR3 reads CASSPRGGEQFF. In nucleotides, the CDR3 is TGTGCCAGCAGTCCCCGGGGTGGTGAGCAGTTCTTC.

The V gene is TRBV27, the J gene TRBJ1-1; maybe TRBD1 (6 bases). The CDR3 runs 17 residues. Per the germline V gene, CDR1 is MNHEY and CDR2 is SMNVEV (reference sequence). Trimming removed 6 bases from V and 5 bases from J, with 25 bases in between. The CDR3: CASRHPTSTGTRTEAFF. The CDR3 nucleotides are TGTGCCAGCAGACACCCGACCTCAACAGGGACGAGAACTGAAGCTTTCTTT.

The rearrangement links TRBV29-1 to TRBJ1-1; the match to TRBD1 covers 7 bases. V dropped 4 bases and J dropped 3; count of bases not matched to a gene: 5. Germline CDR1 and CDR2: SQVTM and ANQGSEA. The CDR3 length is 13 residues. The CDR3 spells CSVGLQGYTEAFF. The CDR3 DNA sequence: TGCAGCGTTGGGCTACAGGGGTACACTGAAGCTTTCTTT.

V and J are TRBV11-2 and TRBJ1-3; D gene uncertain. Germline V gene data show CDR1 as SGHAT and CDR2 as FQNNGV. CDR3 length: 14 residues. V lost 5 bases and J 1 base, leaving 9 bases between the germline ends. The CDR3 region is CASSRLQSGNTIYF. The CDR3 nucleotides are TGTGCCAGCAGCCGTTTACAGTCTGGAAACACCATATATTTT.

A note on this clone: The junction does not match germline at one end; this may be a read error. The chain recombines TRBV7-7 with TRBJ2-5; TRBD1 matches at 9 bases. This CDR3 contains 14 residues. Germline V gene data show CDR1 as SSHAT and CDR2 as FNYEAQ (reference sequence). This CDR3 is CASSPRTGEETQYF. The CDR3, as DNA: TGTGCTAGCAGCCCCCGGACAGGGGAGGAGACCCAGTACTTC.

The chain combines TRBV19 with TRBJ2-5; TRBD2 matches at 12 bases. The germline V gene encodes CDR1 LNHDA and CDR2 SQIVND (reference sequence). The CDR3 loop spans 18 amino acids. V was pared by 5 bases and J by 0 bases, with 10 bases of the junction left unmatched. CDR3 nucleotides: TGTGCCAGTAGTTCGGGCCGAGGACTAGCGGGGAACCAAGAGACCCAGTACTTC. Its protein product is CASSSGRGLAGNQETQYF.

The V call is TRBV7-2, the J call TRBJ2-7; weak D call: TRBD2 (5 bases). Germline V CDR1 and CDR2: SGHTA, FQGNSA. The CDR3 has 17 residues. V was clipped by 1 base and J by 1 base, with 17 bases between them. Here the CDR3 reads CASSLVHDASSSYEQYF. The CDR3 region has the DNA TGTGCCAGCAGCTTAGTTCATGACGCTAGCTCTTCCTACGAGCAGTACTTC.

The chain links TRBV2 to TRBJ2-7, with D tentatively TRBD2 (6 bases). Trimming cost V 6 bases and J 7 bases, with 19 bases left between them. This CDR3 has 14 residues. From germline, CDR1 is SNHLY and CDR2 FYNNEI. The CDR3 bases are TGTGCCAGCAGAGAGGGCTCCGGAGGAGGGGAGCAGTACTTC. It is translated as CASREGSGGGEQYF.

The V call is TRBV6-1, the J call TRBJ2-7; possible D gene TRBD1, 5 bases. Between the trimmed V and J ends, which lost 2 bases and 5 bases, there was a span of 10 bases. CDR1 and CDR2 (germline): MNHNS, SASEGT. CDR3 length: 13 amino acids. CDR3 DNA: TGTGCCAGCAGTGAACCCCAGGGAAACGAGCAGTACTTC. Translation gives CASSEPQGNEQYF.

V is TRBV11-2 and J is TRBJ2-1, with TRBD2 matching 10 bases. The germline CDR1 and CDR2 sequences are SGHAT and FQNNGV. The J segment lost 6 bases and the V segment lost 9 bases, leaving 5 bases of the junction unmatched. The length of the CDR3 is 13 residues. The CDR3 sequence: CASASGSANEQFF. CDR3 DNA: TGTGCCAGTGCTAGCGGGAGTGCCAATGAGCAGTTCTTC. Full variable domain (outside the CDR3, taken from reference TRBV11-2 and TRBJ2-1): EAGVAQSPRYKIIEKRQSVAFWCNPISGHATLYWYQQILGQGPKLLIQFQNNGVVDDSQLPKDRFSAERLKGVDSTLKIQPAKLEDSAVYLCASASGSANEQFFGPGTRLTVL.

The chain recombines TRBV28 with TRBJ1-2; 8 bases are shared with TRBD1. Germline CDR1 reads MDHEN; CDR2 reads SYDVKM. Trimming took 3 bases from V and 4 from J; bases not matched to a gene: 7. The length of the CDR3 is 15 residues. CDR3 sequence (DNA): TGTGCCAGCAGTTTCTTGGACAGGGCACTCTATGGCTACACCTTC. It is translated as CASSFLDRALYGYTF.

This sequence joins TRBV25-1 and TRBJ2-1; no clear D. The V gene's germline CDR1 is MGHDK and CDR2 SYGVNS. There are 14 residues in the CDR3. Trimming shortened V by 1 base and J by 9 bases, and 13 bases separated the two germline ends. Here the CDR3 reads CASSEFPQRSEQFF. The CDR3, as DNA: TGTGCCAGCAGTGAATTCCCCCAGCGCAGTGAGCAGTTCTTC. Combining the CDR3 with reference TRBV25-1 and TRBJ2-1 gives the whole variable domain EADIYQTPRYLVIGTGKKITLECSQTMGHDKMYWYQQDPGMELHLIHYSYGVNSTEKGDLSSESTVSRIRTEHFPLTLESARPSHTSQYLCASSEFPQRSEQFFGPGTRLTVL.

V and J are TRBV25-1 and TRBJ2-3; D may be TRBD2 (5 bases). CDR3 length: 16 residues. V lost 2 bases and J 2 bases, leaving 14 bases between the germline ends. Germline CDR1 is MGHDK and CDR2 is SYGVNS. CDR3 sequence reads: CASSETQLVYTDTQYF. CDR3 nucleotides: TGTGCCAGCAGTGAAACCCAACTAGTTTACACAGATACGCAGTATTTT.

This clone was detected only once. This rearrangement joins TRBV15 to TRBJ2-3; TRBD2 matches 13 bases. Per germline, CDR1 LNHNV and CDR2 YYDKDF (reference sequence). With 0 bases clipped from V and 1 base from J, the junction kept 10 bases outside the gene matches. The CDR3 length is 20 residues. Here the CDR3 reads CATSRDIGTSGDGGTDTQYF. The CDR3 nucleotides read TGTGCCACCAGCAGAGATATCGGGACTAGCGGGGATGGGGGCACAGATACGCAGTATTTT.

The chain employs TRBV11-1 and TRBJ1-2; perhaps TRBD1 as D (6 bases). Germline V gene data show CDR1 as SGHAT and CDR2 as FQDESV (reference sequence). There are 13 residues in the CDR3. V gave up 8 bases and J gave up 3 bases, with 13 bases separating them. CDR3 bases: TGTGCCAGCGCCGAACAGGGTTACTATGGCTACACCTTC. Translation: CASAEQGYYGYTF.

V usage is TRBV6-4 and J usage is TRBJ2-1, with no clear D. The length of the CDR3 is 17 residues. The germline V gene encodes CDR1 MRHNA and CDR2 SNTAGT. Trimming stripped 1 base from V and 0 bases from J, with 13 bases between. The CDR3 nucleotides read TGTGCCAGCAGTGACTTTTGGCGGTCGGCCTCCTACAATGAGCAGTTCTTC. It is translated as CASSDFWRSASYNEQFF.

This clone showed up just once. The V and J genes are TRBV28 and TRBJ1-2; no reliable D call. CDR3 length: 14 residues. CDR1 and CDR2 from the germline V gene are MDHEN and SYDVKM. Trimming took 6 bases from V and 4 from J, leaving 15 bases between them. The CDR3 DNA is TGTGCCAGCAGCTTGGAGGAGTCTATCTATGGCTACACCTTC. Amino acid sequence: CASSLEESIYGYTF.

CDR3: CAAGLAGGNDEQYF. In nucleotides, the CDR3 is TGTGCCGCCGGACTAGCGGGAGGGAACGACGAGCAGTACTTC. This chain links TRBV28 with TRBJ2-7; 15 nucleotides align to TRBD2. Germline CDR1 MDHEN, CDR2 SYDVKM. The V gene end was trimmed by 11 bases and the J gene end by 5 bases; junction bases not matched to a gene: 7. CDR3 length equals 14 residues.

The J gene is TRBJ2-7, the V gene TRBV29-1; D might be TRBD1 (6 bases). Germline V gene data show CDR1 as SQVTM and CDR2 as ANQGSEA. This CDR3 is built from 14 residues. V shed 6 bases and J shed 0 bases, with 15 bases lying between them. CDR3 sequence reads: CSVKTGYGSYEQYF. The CDR3, as DNA: TGCAGCGTCAAAACAGGGTATGGCTCCTACGAGCAGTACTTC.

The chain couples TRBV4-1 to TRBJ2-6; the D is unclear. Deletions cut 0 bases from V and 0 bases from J, with 6 bases between. The CDR3 totals 16 residues. Germline lookup yields CDR1 MGHRA and CDR2 YSYEKL. DNA of the CDR3: TGCGCCAGCAGCCAAGACATCAGCTCTGGGGCCAACGTCCTGACTTTC. Translating gives CASSQDISSGANVLTF.

The chain uses TRBV5-4 and TRBJ2-1; TRBD1 might be the D (6 bases). The V end was cut by 5 bases, the J end by 9 bases, with 15 bases between. The CDR3 spans 13 residues. CDR1 is SGHNT and CDR2 is YYREEE in the germline V gene (reference sequence). Here the CDR3 reads CASSNNQGSEQFF. CDR3 coding DNA: TGTGCCAGCAGTAATAACCAGGGGAGTGAGCAGTTCTTC.

The chain is built from TRBV7-3 and TRBJ2-5; D is unclear. Deletions cut 1 base from V and 0 bases from J, with 9 bases between. CDR1 and CDR2 from the germline V gene are SGHTA and FQGTGA. This CDR3 region has 15 residues. CDR3: CASSLNGQDQETQYF. CDR3 DNA: TGTGCCAGCAGCTTAAATGGGCAAGACCAAGAGACCCAGTACTTC.

This chain joins TRBV27 and TRBJ2-6; D might be TRBD2 (7 bases). The CDR3 covers 17 residues. Germline V gene data show CDR1 as MNHEY and CDR2 as SMNVEV (reference sequence). V gave up 6 bases and J gave up 1 base, with 16 bases separating them. The CDR3 region has the DNA TGTGCCAGCAGCTATATAAGCGGGACATCTGGGGCCAACGTCCTGACTTTC. This gives the protein CASSYISGTSGANVLTF.

The V gene is TRBV2, the J gene TRBJ1-1; D is perhaps TRBD1 (6 bases). V lost 3 bases and J 7 bases, leaving 9 bases between the germline ends. CDR3 length: 12 amino acids. CDR1 and CDR2 from the germline V gene are SNHLY and FYNNEI. CDR3 DNA: TGTGCCAGCAGTGATTCAGGGGTTGAAGCTTTCTTT. Its translation is CASSDSGVEAFF.

This clone was seen only a few times. The chain combines TRBV19 with TRBJ2-2; D is unclear. This CDR3 has 13 residues. Germline CDR1 is LNHDA and CDR2 is SQIVND (reference sequence). V lost 4 bases to trimming and J lost 1 base, with 4 bases between them. The CDR3 here is CASSNRNTGELFF. As DNA, the CDR3 is TGTGCCAGTAGTAATAGGAACACCGGGGAGCTGTTTTTT.

This clone occurred a few times. This sequence joins TRBV19 and TRBJ1-3, with D perhaps matching TRBD1 (5 bases). Trimming took 5 bases from V and 4 from J, leaving 15 bases between them. Looked up from germline, CDR1 is LNHDA and CDR2 is SQIVND (reference sequence). The CDR3 totals 15 residues. In nucleotides, the CDR3 is TGTGCCAGTAGTTCCGACCAGGGACTAGGAAACACCATATATTTT. Translating it yields CASSSDQGLGNTIYF.

This sequence joins TRBV27 and TRBJ1-1; D may be TRBD1 (5 bases). The CDR3 has 14 residues. Per the germline V gene, CDR1 is MNHEY and CDR2 is SMNVEV (reference sequence). V was cut by 2 bases and J by 7 bases, with 14 bases left in between. CDR3 residues: CASSLSLQAVEAFF. Here the CDR3 DNA reads TGTGCCAGCAGTTTAAGTCTACAGGCGGTTGAAGCTTTCTTT.

The table lists this clone with a count of one. The chain is built from TRBV6-4 and TRBJ2-1; 9 bases agree with TRBD2. Trimming cost V 5 bases and J 3 bases; bases outside gene matches: 5. The CDR3 is made up of 15 amino acids. The germline V gene encodes CDR1 MRHNA and CDR2 SNTAGT. Here the CDR3 DNA reads TGTGCCAGCAGTCACGGGACTAGCAGCTACAATGAGCAGTTCTTC. Its protein is CASSHGTSSYNEQFF.

The rearrangement joins TRBV11-3 to TRBJ2-1, with D unresolved. Germline CDR1 SGHNT, CDR2 YENEEA. The V end was cut by 4 bases, the J end by 5 bases, with 9 bases between. This CDR3 is 13 amino acids long. The CDR3 DNA reads TGTGCCAGCAGCTACCAGGTCAACAATGAGCAGTTCTTC. Translated, it gives CASSYQVNNEQFF.